Listed below are T cell receptor beta chains from one sample, sequenced in a study of T-cell reconstitution after alpha-beta-depleted transplantation in children. Via MiXCR, TCRdb re-called the PCR reads, giving one row per CDR3 protein. The sample shows hundreds of thousands of distinct CDR3 sequences, roughly 13% of them seen only once. This specimen was PBMCs, mostly from graft donor cells, taken 360 days after TCRalphabeta/CD19-depleted stem cell transplant. The receptors here all came from a male patient aged 10-17 years who had a stem cell transplant for acute myeloid leukemia, so the T cells may come from the graft donor. Each CDR3 is given with its conserved first and last residue. The order of the fields is J gene, clone size, V gene, D gene, CDR3 protein, CDR3 DNA. The D gene is left open where the match is weak. Clone size is not always given. Where it is, it says once, few, many or a class for expanded clones.

TRBJ2-3	few	TRBV7-6	TRBD2	CASSRAGAHTDTQYF	TGTGCCAGCAGCCGAGCGGGAGCCCACACAGATACGCAGTATTTT
TRBJ2-7	many	TRBV5-8	TRBD1	CASSLVAGGVGNEQYF	TGTGCCAGCAGCTTGGTCGCAGGGGGCGTCGGCAACGAGCAGTACTTC
TRBJ2-3	few	TRBV20-1	TRBD2	CSAGLAASSTDTQYF	TGCAGTGCGGGACTAGCGGCTTCTAGCACAGATACGCAGTATTTT
TRBJ2-5	few	TRBV28	-	CASSLRLEVRETQYF	TGTGCCAGCAGTTTGCGGTTGGAGGTCCGGGAGACCCAGTACTTC
TRBJ2-7	few	TRBV20-1	TRBD1	CSANSGGEGFYEQYF	TGCAGTGCTAACTCAGGGGGCGAAGGGTTCTACGAGCAGTACTTC
TRBJ2-7	many	TRBV20-1	-	CSAYRDAEIYEQYF	TGCAGTGCTTACCGGGACGCGGAAATCTACGAGCAGTACTTC
TRBJ2-1	few	TRBV4-3	-	CASSYRGGNEQFF	TGCGCCAGCAGCTATAGGGGGGGAAATGAGCAGTTCTTC
TRBJ2-7	-	TRBV15	TRBD2	CATSRVIAGGSEQYF	TGTGCCACCAGCAGGGTCATAGCGGGAGGATCCGAGCAGTACTTC
TRBJ2-1	few	TRBV10-3	-	CAISEQPRSSYNEQFF	TGTGCCATCAGTGAACAACCGAGAAGCTCCTACAATGAGCAGTTCTTC
TRBJ2-3	few	TRBV4-3	-	CASSQDPVNTDTQYF	TGCGCCAGCAGCCAAGATCCGGTTAACACAGATACGCAGTATTTT
TRBJ2-7	-	TRBV5-1	-	CASSFSRGRSYEQYF	TGCGCCAGCAGCTTTTCTCGGGGACGGTCCTACGAGCAGTACTTC
TRBJ2-1	-	TRBV6-1	-	CASSPPGRISYNEQFF	TGTGCCAGCAGTCCCCCGGGACGAATCTCCTACAATGAGCAGTTCTTC
TRBJ2-3	few	TRBV7-2	-	CASSFGGEVDTQYF	TGTGCCAGCAGCTTTGGGGGTGAGGTAGATACGCAGTATTTT
TRBJ2-1	-	TRBV28	TRBD2	CASSLSPAGATNEQFF	TGTGCCAGCAGTTTATCCCCGGCGGGAGCCACTAATGAGCAGTTCTTC
TRBJ2-7	few	TRBV5-1	-	CASSWEDSYEQYF	TGCGCCAGCAGCTGGGAGGACTCCTACGAGCAGTACTTC
TRBJ2-3	few	TRBV24-1	TRBD1	CATSGFRTGGTDTQYF	TGTGCCACCAGTGGATTTCGGACAGGGGGCACAGATACGCAGTATTTT
TRBJ2-1	few	TRBV20-1	-	CSASTPKGPLSSYNEQFF	TGCAGTGCTAGCACGCCTAAAGGGCCCCTAAGCTCCTACAATGAGCAGTTCTTC
TRBJ2-4	few	TRBV7-2	TRBD2	CASSPRSGGVFQYF	TGTGCCAGCAGCCCCCGCTCGGGGGGGGTGTTTCAGTACTTC
TRBJ2-1	few	TRBV7-2	TRBD2	CASSLAVAGAIVHNEQFF	TGTGCCAGCAGCTTAGCGGTAGCGGGTGCAATTGTCCACAATGAGCAGTTCTTC
TRBJ2-6	-	TRBV20-1	-	CSALGPGLSGANVLTF	TGCAGTGCTCTGGGGCCAGGCCTCTCTGGGGCCAACGTCCTGACTTTC
TRBJ2-7	many	TRBV28	-	CASSFSRWTGAGYEQYF	TGTGCCAGCAGTTTTTCCCGGTGGACGGGGGCCGGCTACGAGCAGTACTTC
TRBJ2-1	-	TRBV4-3	-	CASRMTASSYNEQFF	TGCGCCAGCAGGATGACGGCGAGCTCCTACAATGAGCAGTTCTTC
TRBJ1-1	-	TRBV7-2	-	CASSLFTGLNTEAFF	TGTGCCAGCAGCTTATTTACAGGGCTGAACACTGAAGCTTTCTTT
TRBJ2-1	-	TRBV19	-	CASIPGVGGQYNEQFF	TGTGCCAGTATTCCCGGCGTGGGGGGCCAATACAATGAGCAGTTCTTC
TRBJ2-3	few	TRBV27	TRBD2	CASSLLGWAGGRTDTQYF	TGTGCCAGCAGTTTATTAGGTTGGGCGGGAGGTCGTACAGATACGCAGTATTTT
TRBJ1-1	few	TRBV6-5	-	CASSYKAVMNTEAFF	TGTGCCAGCAGTTACAAGGCAGTCATGAACACTGAAGCTTTCTTT
TRBJ2-7	-	TRBV20-1	-	CSADPRSYEQYF	TGCAGTGCTGACCCAAGGTCCTACGAGCAGTACTTC
TRBJ2-7	many	TRBV20-1	-	CSAKSAALWMSSYEQYF	TGCAGTGCTAAATCTGCGGCGCTGTGGATGAGCTCCTACGAGCAGTACTTC
TRBJ2-7	few	TRBV7-2	TRBD1	CASSIGTATYEQYF	TGTGCCAGCAGCATCGGGACAGCTACCTACGAGCAGTACTTC
TRBJ2-7	few	TRBV4-3	-	CASSQDERASYEQYF	TGCGCCAGCAGCCAGGATGAGCGGGCCTCCTACGAGCAGTACTTC
TRBJ1-4	few	TRBV28	-	CASSEAGYDEKLFF	TGTGCCAGCAGTGAAGCAGGGTACGACGAAAAACTGTTTTTT
TRBJ2-1	few	TRBV12-3/TRBV12-4	TRBD2	CASSLARGEAKRYNEQFF	TGTGCCAGCAGTTTAGCGCGGGGGGAGGCCAAACGTTACAATGAGCAGTTCTTC
TRBJ2-1	few	TRBV24-1	TRBD1	CATSLGQGHNEQFF	TGTGCCACCAGTTTGGGACAGGGTCACAATGAGCAGTTCTTC
TRBJ2-2	many	TRBV6-2/TRBV6-3	-	CASSYSMGHYTGELFF	TGTGCCAGCAGTTACTCGATGGGTCACTACACCGGGGAGCTGTTTTTT
TRBJ2-7	many	TRBV20-1	-	CSASGRDEFYEQYF	TGCAGTGCTAGTGGGCGGGACGAATTCTACGAGCAGTACTTC
TRBJ2-6	few	TRBV11-1	TRBD1	CASSWDRGLTGANVLTF	TGTGCCAGCAGCTGGGACAGGGGATTGACTGGGGCCAACGTCCTGACTTTC
TRBJ2-7	-	TRBV5-1	-	CASSLAFGSGALGSSYEQYF	TGCGCCAGCAGCTTGGCCTTCGGGAGTGGGGCTTTGGGGTCCTCCTACGAGCAGTACTTC
TRBJ1-5	few	TRBV21-1	-	CASSKAQLWSNQPQHF	TGTGCCAGCAGCAAAGCGCAGCTTTGGAGCAATCAGCCCCAGCATTTT
TRBJ2-7	-	TRBV7-6	TRBD2	CASSSKKREGIYF	TGTGCCAGCAGCTCTAAAAAGCGGGAGGGTATTTACTTC
TRBJ2-1	many	TRBV5-1	TRBD1	CASSPIQGVLTANEQFF	TGCGCCAGCAGCCCTATACAGGGGGTTCTTACAGCGAATGAGCAGTTCTTC
TRBJ2-5	many	TRBV29-1	-	CSVAVTGGETQYF	TGCAGCGTTGCCGTCACTGGGGGAGAGACCCAGTACTTC
TRBJ1-5	few	TRBV11-2	-	CASSLGAVPSQPQHF	TGTGCCAGCAGCTTAGGGGCAGTGCCTTCTCAGCCCCAGCATTTT
TRBJ2-3	many	TRBV28	-	CASSWGGSADTQYF	TGTGCCAGCAGTTGGGGAGGATCAGCAGATACGCAGTATTTT
TRBJ2-5	-	TRBV19	TRBD2	CASSTTGTSFEETQYF	TGTGCCAGTAGTACCACCGGGACTAGCTTCGAAGAGACCCAGTACTTC
TRBJ2-1	few	TRBV12-3/TRBV12-4	-	CASRDGQSSYNEQFF	TGTGCCAGCAGGGATGGACAGAGTTCCTACAATGAGCAGTTCTTC
TRBJ2-1	-	TRBV2	-	CASMGGRNEQFF	TGTGCCAGCATGGGGGGACGGAATGAGCAGTTCTTC
TRBJ2-7	many	TRBV20-1	-	CSATGSSVVEQYF	TGCAGTGCTACCGGGAGTAGCGTGGTAGAGCAGTACTTC
TRBJ1-1	-	TRBV29-1	TRBD1	CSGRSDRGTGTEAFF	TGCAGCGGACGATCGGACAGGGGGACGGGGACTGAAGCTTTCTTT
TRBJ2-7	-	TRBV20-1	TRBD1	CSATTGEKEQYF	TGCAGTGCCACGACAGGGGAAAAGGAGCAGTACTTC
TRBJ2-1	few	TRBV20-1	TRBD2	CSARRPPPSSGRRNEQFF	TGCAGTGCTAGACGGCCCCCACCTTCTAGCGGGAGAAGGAATGAGCAGTTCTTC
TRBJ2-7	many	TRBV29-1	TRBD1	CSVVISRGPGEQYF	TGCAGCGTTGTAATCTCCAGGGGGCCGGGCGAGCAGTACTTC
TRBJ1-2	few	TRBV7-9	-	CASSLPGRRIGDGYTF	TGTGCCAGCAGCTTACCCGGCCGCAGGATTGGAGATGGCTACACCTTC
TRBJ1-5	few	TRBV12-5	-	CASAPEYSNQPQHF	TGTGCTAGTGCTCCTGAATATAGCAATCAGCCCCAGCATTTT
TRBJ2-7	-	TRBV20-1	-	CSAERDEQYF	TGCAGTGCAGAGAGGGACGAGCAGTACTTC
TRBJ2-7	many	TRBV6-1	-	CASSPYSPRSGYEQYF	TGTGCCAGCAGTCCATATAGCCCACGATCTGGCTACGAGCAGTACTTC
TRBJ2-1	many	TRBV12-3/TRBV12-4	TRBD1	CASTFRGRSNEQFF	TGTGCCAGCACTTTTAGGGGGCGATCCAATGAGCAGTTCTTC
TRBJ1-2	-	TRBV3-1	TRBD1	CASSEMTGPGYGYTF	TGTGCCAGCAGCGAAATGACAGGGCCGGGCTATGGCTACACCTTC
TRBJ1-4	many	TRBV29-1	-	CSVAGAEATNEKLFF	TGCAGCGTTGCAGGAGCGGAAGCAACTAATGAAAAACTGTTTTTT